The entry below describes one T cell receptor beta chain. What antigen it recognizes has not been identified. Base qualities are not at hand, and no much larger clone is one base apart. Germline trimming amounts to 4 bases on V and 8 bases on J, with 8 as the count of junction bases outside the gene matches. The CDR3 has 17 amino acids, counting the end cysteine and phenylalanine. The only DNA kept is the CDR3, 51 bases in frame from the first base. Receptor libraries were prepared by the immunoSEQ multiplex PCR assay. The paper's processing steps were these. A statistical classification framework was built for diagnosing cytomegalovirus status from the catalog of TCR beta chain sequences. TCRdb stores this immuneACCESS table with in-frame sequences only. Part of the clones is absent; in the studies checked, under half of the shortfall reflects unresolved V genes, and no reason is known for the rest. V and J calls and clone size follow that table, whereas D and trimming were derived from the DNA. This sample comprises some 110,000 clones, roughly nine tenths of them detected only once. The top ten constitute around 4.5% of the sample.

The record originates from a study of cytomegalovirus exposure and HLA in healthy donors (dated by TCRdb to 2015 to 2018). Regarding the study in general: According to a later analysis, one platform produced both the 110 or so validation repertoires and the 670 or so repertoires of the first cohort. The aim of the study was to test whether cataloging public T cell receptors could identify signatures of past pathogen exposure. In addition to the first cohort of several hundred subjects, a separate validation cohort of 130 or so different subjects was used. The study combined high-throughput TCR immunosequencing, statistical association of individual TCRs with disease status, and machine learning to predict cytomegalovirus infection status.

Donors formed part of the validation cohort, which comprised approximately 130 subjects and was distinct from the first cohort of some 700 subjects. Study-wide findings and limitations: A total of around 150 TCR beta chains were listed by the study as associated with cytomegalovirus. Across donors, most TCR sequences were observed very rarely, whereas some public TCRs were present in many individuals. Cytomegalovirus status was reported to be diagnosed by the classifier with high specificity and sensitivity in both the original and validation cohorts. It was suggested by the authors that the approach could potentially be generalized to other disease states and immunological phenotypes. A few of the identified cytomegalovirus-associated TCR beta chains were confirmed in vitro to be specific for cytomegalovirus antigens. A later analysis lacked HLA typing for the validation cohort, so it scored co-occurrence in that cohort across all 120 or so repertoires. In a later analysis, TCRs clustered in the first cohort were found to also tend to co-occur in the roughly 120 validation repertoires, with approximately 93% of cluster scores above 0.

This clonotype originated in a young man in good health and CMV-seropositive. The V gene is TRBV23-1 and the J gene is TRBJ2-1, with 16 bases matching TRBD2. TRBV23-1 is annotated as an ORF whose role is uncertain. Sequencing input: PBMCs. The nucleotides are TGCGCCAGCAGTCGACTCGGGACTAGCGGGGGGGCTGATGAGCAGTTCTTC. Translated, it gives CASSRLGTSGGADEQFF.